This T cell receptor (beta chain) was captured by sequencing in a study of T cells in Graves' hyperthyroidism and ophthalmopathy. RNA transcripts were the template for amplifying TCR beta CDR3 regions. Using the HTBI primer set, a first-round RT-PCR was run on the TCR CDR3. MiXCR, run by TCRdb on the multiplex PCR reads, gives a single entry per CDR3 protein. Of approximately 350,000 distinct CDR3 sequences in the sample, 15% were seen once. This clonotype was observed at least ten times. Sequencing used blood. This receptor was taken from a woman in her fifties or sixties with Graves' ophthalmopathy.

This CDR3 is CASSGGWYTDTQYF. For the CDR3, the DNA is TGTGCCAGCTCAGGGGGCTGGTACACAGATACGCAGTATTTT. The V gene is TRBV12-3 or TRBV12-4, the J gene TRBJ2-3, with TRBD1 matching 8 bases. The V gene end was trimmed by 8 bases and the J gene end by 2 bases; junction bases not matched to a gene: 6. This CDR3 is built from 14 residues.